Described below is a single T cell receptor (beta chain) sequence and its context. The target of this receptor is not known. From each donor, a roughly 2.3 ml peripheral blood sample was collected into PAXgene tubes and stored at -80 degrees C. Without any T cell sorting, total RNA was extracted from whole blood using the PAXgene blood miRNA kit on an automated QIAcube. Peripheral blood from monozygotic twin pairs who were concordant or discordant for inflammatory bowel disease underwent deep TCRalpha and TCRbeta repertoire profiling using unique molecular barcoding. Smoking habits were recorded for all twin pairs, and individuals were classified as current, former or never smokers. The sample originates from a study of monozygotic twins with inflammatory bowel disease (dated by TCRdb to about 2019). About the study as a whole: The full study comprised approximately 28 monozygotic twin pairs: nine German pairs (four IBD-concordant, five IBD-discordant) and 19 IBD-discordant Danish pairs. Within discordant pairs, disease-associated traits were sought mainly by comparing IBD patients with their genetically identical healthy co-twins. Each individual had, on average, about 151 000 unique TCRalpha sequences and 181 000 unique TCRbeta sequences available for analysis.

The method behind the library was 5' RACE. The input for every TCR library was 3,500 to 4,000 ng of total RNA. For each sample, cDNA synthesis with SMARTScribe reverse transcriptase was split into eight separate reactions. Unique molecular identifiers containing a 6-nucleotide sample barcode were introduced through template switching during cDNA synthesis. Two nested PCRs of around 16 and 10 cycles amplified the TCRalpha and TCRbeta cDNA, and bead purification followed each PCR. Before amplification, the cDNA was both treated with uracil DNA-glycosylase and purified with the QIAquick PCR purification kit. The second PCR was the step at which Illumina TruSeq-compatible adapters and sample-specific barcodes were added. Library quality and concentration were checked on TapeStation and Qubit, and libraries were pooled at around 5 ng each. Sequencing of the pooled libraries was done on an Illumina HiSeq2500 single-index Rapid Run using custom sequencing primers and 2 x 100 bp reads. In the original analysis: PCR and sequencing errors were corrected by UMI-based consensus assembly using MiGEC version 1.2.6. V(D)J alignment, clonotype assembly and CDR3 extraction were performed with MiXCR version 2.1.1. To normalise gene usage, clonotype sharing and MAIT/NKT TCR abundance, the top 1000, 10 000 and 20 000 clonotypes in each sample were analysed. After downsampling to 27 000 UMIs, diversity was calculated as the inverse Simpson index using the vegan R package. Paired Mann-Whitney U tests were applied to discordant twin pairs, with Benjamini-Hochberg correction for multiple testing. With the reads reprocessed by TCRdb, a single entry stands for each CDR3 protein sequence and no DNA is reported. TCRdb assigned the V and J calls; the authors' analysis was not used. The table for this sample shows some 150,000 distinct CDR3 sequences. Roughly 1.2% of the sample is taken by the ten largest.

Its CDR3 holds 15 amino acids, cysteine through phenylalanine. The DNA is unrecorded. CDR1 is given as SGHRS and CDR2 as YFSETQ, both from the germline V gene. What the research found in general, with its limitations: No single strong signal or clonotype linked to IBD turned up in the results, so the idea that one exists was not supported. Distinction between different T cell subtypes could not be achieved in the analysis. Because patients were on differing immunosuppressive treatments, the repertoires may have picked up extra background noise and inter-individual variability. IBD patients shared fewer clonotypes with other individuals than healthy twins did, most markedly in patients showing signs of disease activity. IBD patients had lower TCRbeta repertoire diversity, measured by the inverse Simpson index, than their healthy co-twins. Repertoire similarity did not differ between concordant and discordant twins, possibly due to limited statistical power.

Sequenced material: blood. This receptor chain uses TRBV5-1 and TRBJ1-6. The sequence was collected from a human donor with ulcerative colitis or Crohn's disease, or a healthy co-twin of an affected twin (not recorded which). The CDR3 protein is CASSAGRGYNSPLHF. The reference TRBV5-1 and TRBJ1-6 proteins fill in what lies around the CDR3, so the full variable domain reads KAGVTQTPRYLIKTRGQQVTLSCSPISGHRSVSWYQQTPGQGLQFLFEYFSETQRNKGNFPGRFSGRQFSNSRSEMNVSTLELGDSALYLCASSAGRGYNSPLHFGNGTRLTVT.